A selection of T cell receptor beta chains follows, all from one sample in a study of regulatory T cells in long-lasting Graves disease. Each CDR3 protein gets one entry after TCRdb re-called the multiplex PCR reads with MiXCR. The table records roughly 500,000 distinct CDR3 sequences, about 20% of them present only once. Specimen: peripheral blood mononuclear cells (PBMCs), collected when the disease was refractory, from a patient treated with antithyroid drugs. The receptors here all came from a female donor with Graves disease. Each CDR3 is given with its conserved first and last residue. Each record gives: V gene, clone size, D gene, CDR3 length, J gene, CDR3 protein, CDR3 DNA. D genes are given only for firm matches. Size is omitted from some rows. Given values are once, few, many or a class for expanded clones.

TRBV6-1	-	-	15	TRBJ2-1	CASSETVTWGNEQFF	TGTGCCAGCAGTGAGACGGTTACTTGGGGGAATGAGCAGTTCTTC
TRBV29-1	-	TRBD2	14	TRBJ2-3	CSVTTSGSRDTQYF	TGCAGCGTCACGACTAGCGGGAGTAGGGATACGCAGTATTTT
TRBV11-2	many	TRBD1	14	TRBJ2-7	CASRRTGGLHEQYF	TGTGCCAGCAGACGGACAGGGGGGCTCCACGAGCAGTACTTC
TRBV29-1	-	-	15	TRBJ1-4	CSVLQSWATNEKLFF	TGCAGCGTCCTCCAGAGTTGGGCAACTAATGAAAAACTGTTTTTT
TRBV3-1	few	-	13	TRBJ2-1	CASSQEGEWGQFF	TGTGCCAGCAGCCAAGAGGGGGAGTGGGGGCAGTTCTTC
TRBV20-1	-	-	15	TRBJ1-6	CSARSPGRTDSPLHF	TGCAGTGCTAGGTCTCCCGGCAGGACGGATTCACCCCTCCACTTT
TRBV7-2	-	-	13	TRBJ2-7	CASSNPRDIEQYF	TGTGCCAGCAGCAACCCCCGGGACATCGAGCAGTACTTC
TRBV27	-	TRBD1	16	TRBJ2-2	CASSPRGTGGTGELFF	TGTGCCAGCAGTCCCCGGGGGACAGGGGGCACCGGGGAGCTGTTTTTT
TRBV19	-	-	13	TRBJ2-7	CASSISSVYEQYF	TGTGCCAGTAGTATTTCTAGCGTCTACGAGCAGTACTTC
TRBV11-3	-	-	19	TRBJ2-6	CASSPDLVSDYSGANVLTF	TGTGCCAGCAGCCCTGACTTAGTTTCGGATTACTCTGGGGCCAACGTCCTGACTTTC
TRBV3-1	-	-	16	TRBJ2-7	CASSQGAGGIAYEQYF	TGTGCCAGCAGCCAAGGGGCCGGGGGAATCGCCTACGAGCAGTACTTC
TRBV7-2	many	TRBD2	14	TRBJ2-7	CASSKGGRAYEQYF	TGTGCCAGCAGCAAGGGAGGGAGGGCCTACGAGCAGTACTTC
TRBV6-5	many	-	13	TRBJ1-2	CASSSNLNYGYTF	TGTGCCAGCAGTTCTAACCTGAACTATGGCTACACCTTC
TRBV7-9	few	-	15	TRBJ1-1	CASSSETGGNTEAFF	TGTGCCAGCAGCTCCGAGACGGGTGGGAACACTGAAGCTTTCTTT
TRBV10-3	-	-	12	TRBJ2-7	CAISKGAHEQYF	TGTGCCATCAGCAAAGGGGCCCACGAGCAGTACTTC
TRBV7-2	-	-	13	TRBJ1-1	CASSSGAGDEAFF	TGTGCCAGCAGCTCTGGGGCAGGAGATGAAGCTTTCTTT
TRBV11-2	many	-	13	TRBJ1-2	CASSPQGTYGYTF	TGTGCCAGCAGTCCACAGGGTACCTATGGCTACACCTTC
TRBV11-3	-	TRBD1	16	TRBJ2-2	CASSVSWDSYTGELFF	TGTGCCAGCAGCGTCTCTTGGGACAGCTACACCGGGGAGCTGTTTTTT
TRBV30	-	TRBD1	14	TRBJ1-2	CAWGTGDGKNGYTF	TGTGCCTGGGGGACAGGGGACGGTAAAAATGGCTACACCTTC
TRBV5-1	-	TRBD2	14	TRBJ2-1	CASTLTSGNNEQFF	TGCGCCAGCACTCTGACTAGCGGAAACAATGAGCAGTTCTTC
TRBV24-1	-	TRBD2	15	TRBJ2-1	CATSDTSGGIHEQFF	TGTGCCACCAGTGATACTAGCGGGGGAATCCATGAGCAGTTCTTC
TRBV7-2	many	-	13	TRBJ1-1	CASSFIENTEAFF	TGTGCCAGCAGCTTTATCGAGAACACTGAAGCTTTCTTT
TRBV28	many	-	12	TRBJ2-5	CASSEYSETQYF	TGTGCCAGCAGTGAATATTCAGAGACCCAGTACTTC
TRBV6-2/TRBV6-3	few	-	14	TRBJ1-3	CASSYSRGGNTIYF	TGTGCCAGCAGTTACTCGAGAGGAGGAAACACCATATATTTT
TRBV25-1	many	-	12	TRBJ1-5	CASNRPGEPQHF	TGTGCCAGCAATAGACCAGGGGAGCCCCAGCATTTT
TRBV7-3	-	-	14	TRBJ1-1	CASSVDGLNTEAFF	TGTGCCAGCAGCGTGGACGGATTGAACACTGAAGCTTTCTTT
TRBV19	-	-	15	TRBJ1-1	CASRLGPGEGDEAFF	TGTGCCAGTCGCCTGGGACCGGGGGAAGGGGATGAAGCTTTCTTT
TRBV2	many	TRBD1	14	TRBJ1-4	CASSEGTGGEQLFF	TGTGCCAGCAGTGAAGGGACAGGAGGCGAACAACTGTTTTTT
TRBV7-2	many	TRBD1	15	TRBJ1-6	CASSLEGAVDSPLHF	TGTGCCAGCAGCTTAGAGGGGGCGGTCGATTCACCCCTCCACTTT
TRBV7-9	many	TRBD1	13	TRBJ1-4	CASGGQGYEKLFF	TGTGCCAGCGGAGGACAGGGATATGAAAAACTGTTTTTT
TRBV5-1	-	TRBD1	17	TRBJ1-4	CASSIRRDRQGSEKLFF	TGCGCCAGCAGCATACGGCGGGACAGACAAGGTTCTGAAAAACTGTTTTTT
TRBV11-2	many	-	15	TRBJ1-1	CASSARSDPNTEAFF	TGTGCCAGCAGCGCCCGCTCCGACCCAAACACTGAAGCTTTCTTT
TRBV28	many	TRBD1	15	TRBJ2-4	CASSSHRQGQNIQYF	TGTGCCAGCAGTTCCCATCGACAGGGGCAAAACATTCAGTACTTC
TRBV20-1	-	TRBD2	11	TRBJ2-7	CSALAGSEQYF	TGCAGTGCCCTAGCGGGTTCCGAGCAGTACTTC
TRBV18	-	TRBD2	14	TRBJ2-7	CASSPGLAGHEQYF	TGTGCCAGCTCACCGGGACTAGCGGGCCACGAGCAGTACTTC
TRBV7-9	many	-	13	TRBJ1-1	CASTPTPNTEAFF	TGTGCCAGCACCCCGACACCGAACACTGAAGCTTTCTTT
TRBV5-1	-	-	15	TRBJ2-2	CASSILGGGTGELFF	TGCGCCAGCAGCATCCTGGGAGGCGGTACCGGGGAGCTGTTTTTT
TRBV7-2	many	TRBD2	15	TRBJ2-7	CASSLDAGVSYEQYF	TGTGCCAGCAGCTTAGACGCGGGAGTGTCCTACGAGCAGTACTTC
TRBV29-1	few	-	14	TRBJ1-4	CSVVFPGSDEKLFF	TGCAGCGTTGTATTCCCGGGTTCAGATGAAAAACTGTTTTTT
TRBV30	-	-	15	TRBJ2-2	CAWSPSHRDTGELFF	TGTGCCTGGAGCCCCTCCCACAGGGACACCGGGGAGCTGTTTTTT
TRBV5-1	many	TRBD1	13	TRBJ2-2	CASRQGNTGELFF	TGCGCCAGTCGACAGGGTAACACCGGGGAGCTGTTTTTT